A single sample is the source of the 19 T cell receptor beta chains below, sequenced in a study of beta chain features in type 1 diabetes. Expressed TCRB transcripts got sequenced, as all isolated RNA was reverse transcribed. Produced via immunoSEQ multiplex PCR; TCRdb's table is partial and in-frame only. The data hold hundreds of thousands of clones, with approximately 14% observed a single time. Sequenced: naive CD4+ T cells from blood. These receptor sequences come from a woman between 35 and 50 years old in good health.

This clone appeared many times. The gene calls are TRBV13 and TRBJ2-7, with 7 bases lining up with TRBD1. This CDR3 contains 13 residues. V lost 6 bases to trimming and J lost 5 bases; unmatched junction nucleotides: 7. Germline V gene lookup returns CDR1 PRHDT and CDR2 FYEKMQ (reference sequence). This CDR3 is CASRRNRGDEQYF. CDR3 bases: TGTGCCAGCAGACGGAACAGGGGTGACGAGCAGTACTTC.

The rearrangement joins TRBV27 to TRBJ2-2; 8 positions match TRBD2. This CDR3 region has 20 residues. Germline V CDR1 and CDR2: MNHEY, SMNVEV (reference sequence). The ends lost 6 bases at V and 1 base at J; junction bases unmatched: 19. Here the CDR3 reads CASSNPPGRGLIKNTGELFF. The CDR3, as DNA: TGTGCCAGCAGCAATCCCCCCGGGAGGGGTCTAATCAAGAACACCGGGGAGCTGTTTTTT.

This chain connects TRBV2 to TRBJ1-5, with a tentative D call TRBD1 (5 bases). Germline V CDR1 and CDR2: SNHLY, FYNNEI. V gave up 3 bases and J gave up 6 bases, with 9 bases separating them. The CDR3 loop spans 13 amino acids. CDR3 coding DNA: TGTGCCAGCAGTGAGGGAAGGGGTCAGCCCCAGCATTTT. As protein: CASSEGRGQPQHF. Based on the CDR3 plus reference TRBV2 and TRBJ1-5, the full variable domain is EPEVTQTPSHQVTQMGQEVILRCVPISNHLYFYWYRQILGQKVEFLVSFYNNEISEKSEIFDDQFSVERPDGSNFTLKIRSTKLEDSAMYFCASSEGRGQPQHFGDGTRLSIL.

This clone was counted a few times. This chain connects TRBV29-1 to TRBJ1-1; D may be TRBD1 (6 bases). This CDR3 has 13 amino acids. CDR1 SQVTM and CDR2 ANQGSEA come from the germline V gene. Trimming shortened V by 4 bases and J by 5 bases, and 14 bases separated the two germline ends. The CDR3 is CSVAGVLRTEAFF. CDR3 in DNA: TGCAGCGTTGCAGGGGTTTTGAGGACTGAAGCTTTCTTT.

This clone was counted between two and nine times. The chain carries TRBV2 and TRBJ1-4, with 10 bases that match TRBD1. The CDR3 is 14 residues long. V gave up 6 bases and J gave up 6 bases; unmatched junction bases: 4. CDR1 is SNHLY and CDR2 is FYNNEI in the germline V gene. The CDR3 sequence: CASSSGTGDEKLFF. CDR3 sequence (DNA): TGTGCCAGCAGCTCCGGGACAGGGGATGAAAAACTGTTTTTT.

This clone has only a few counts. Additional DNA sequences in this sample encode the identical CDR3. The chain joins TRBV19 to TRBJ1-2; TRBD1 aligns across 8 bases. The ends lost 10 bases at V and 6 bases at J; junction bases unmatched: 1. This CDR3 has 10 residues. Germline V gene sequence: CDR1 LNHDA, CDR2 SQIVND (reference sequence). CDR3: CATTGDGYTF. CDR3 DNA: TGTGCCACGACAGGGGATGGCTACACCTTC.

The chain has TRBV7-8 and TRBJ2-2; TRBD1 is a possible D gene (5 bases). Trimming removed 4 bases from V and 1 base from J, with 13 bases in between. This CDR3 has 16 residues. Germline assignment: CDR1 SGHVS and CDR2 FQNEAQ. This CDR3 is CASSSGIGQNTGELFF. Written as DNA, the CDR3 is TGTGCCAGCAGCTCCGGAATTGGACAGAACACCGGGGAGCTGTTTTTT.

V gene TRBV16 combines with J gene TRBJ2-7; TRBD2 aligns across 11 bases. The CDR3 contains 17 residues. With V trimmed by 4 bases and J by 1 base, 9 bases remained unmatched. Germline CDR1 is KGHSY and CDR2 is FQNENV. CDR3 residues: CASSRPTSGAISYEQYF. DNA of the CDR3: TGTGCCAGCAGCCGCCCGACTAGCGGGGCTATATCCTACGAGCAGTACTTC.

This clone came up many times. V is TRBV4-3 and J is TRBJ1-2; 7 bases are shared with TRBD1. Germline V gene sequence: CDR1 LGHNA, CDR2 YSLEER. V was clipped by 1 base and J by 8 bases; unmatched bases: 10. This CDR3 has 15 amino acids. CDR3 DNA: TGCGCCAGCAGCCAAGTTCGCGAGGGGGCTAAAGGCTACACCTTC. It translates to CASSQVREGAKGYTF.

The V gene is TRBV11-2, the J gene TRBJ2-1, with D perhaps matching TRBD1 (6 bases). The CDR3 sequence is 14 residues long. Germline values: CDR1 SGHAT, CDR2 FQNNGV. Deletions cut 5 bases from V and 6 bases from J, with 14 bases between. This CDR3 reads CASSQGGVSNEQFF. CDR3 DNA sequence: TGTGCCAGCAGCCAAGGGGGAGTTTCCAATGAGCAGTTCTTC.

The sample holds a few counts of this clone. The chain recombines TRBV6-5 with TRBJ1-6, with TRBD1 matching over 11 bases. CDR1 is MNHEY, CDR2 SVGAGI, per germline. Losses at the gene ends were 1 base for V and 10 bases for J; bases not matched to a gene: 3. This CDR3 has 15 residues. The CDR3 protein is CASSYYGTGGSPLHF. The DNA for the CDR3 is TGTGCCAGCAGTTACTACGGGACAGGGGGATCACCCCTCCACTTT.

In its sample, this clone was seen a few times. The rearrangement links TRBV27 to TRBJ1-2; D is undetermined. The CDR3 sequence is 14 residues long. V shed 3 bases and J shed 0 bases, with 8 bases lying between them. Germline CDR1 and CDR2: MNHEY and SMNVEV (reference sequence). CDR3 in amino acids: CASSFHSANYGYTF. The CDR3 nucleotides are TGTGCCAGCAGTTTTCATTCGGCTAACTATGGCTACACCTTC.

This clone was counted a few times. The chain has TRBV4-3 and TRBJ1-1; maybe TRBD1 (5 bases). The CDR3 sequence is 15 residues long. Germline V CDR1 and CDR2: LGHNA, YSLEER. The V end was cut by 3 bases, the J end by 4 bases, with 15 bases between. The chain's CDR3 is CASSHQQRQGTEAFF. The DNA of the CDR3 is TGCGCCAGCAGCCACCAACAGCGCCAGGGCACTGAAGCTTTCTTT.

Only a few counts were recorded for this clone. The J gene is TRBJ2-7, the V gene TRBV7-2; 10 nucleotides match TRBD2. The V gene end was trimmed by 3 bases and the J gene end by 2 bases; junction bases not matched to a gene: 4. CDR3 length: 15 residues. In germline, CDR1 is SGHTA, CDR2 FQGNSA. CDR3 sequence: CASSFSSGGPYEQYF. The CDR3 DNA reads TGTGCCAGCAGCTTCTCTAGCGGGGGCCCCTACGAGCAGTACTTC.

This chain joins TRBV27 and TRBJ1-2; no clear D gene. CDR3 length: 13 residues. V lost 6 bases, J lost 1 base, and 9 bases lay in between. Germline V gene sequence: CDR1 MNHEY, CDR2 SMNVEV (reference sequence). The CDR3 spells CASSPGINYGYTF. For the CDR3, the DNA is TGTGCCAGCAGCCCCGGGATTAACTATGGCTACACCTTC.

Notes on this clone: The junction shows a germline mismatch at one end, possibly a read error. The rearrangement joins TRBV7-8 to TRBJ2-5, with a possible D match to TRBD2 (5 bases). CDR3 length equals 13 residues. Germline CDR1 reads SGHVS; CDR2 reads FQNEAQ. The CDR3 coding sequence is TGTGCCAGCACCCGGGGTTTCCAAGATACCCAGTACTTC. This sequence encodes CASTRGFQDTQYF.

The rearrangement uses TRBV6-4 and TRBJ1-4, with 7 bases lining up with TRBD1. CDR1 is MRHNA and CDR2 is SNTAGT in the germline V gene. V gave up 4 bases and J gave up 8 bases; unmatched junction bases: 10. The CDR3 contains 15 residues. CDR3 sequence reads: CASSATGQGDEKLFF. The DNA for the CDR3 is TGTGCCAGCAGTGCCACGGGGCAGGGGGACGAAAAACTGTTTTTT.

This clone has more than one count but fewer than ten. The junction shows a germline mismatch at one end, possibly a read error. The V gene is TRBV7-7, the J gene TRBJ2-3; TRBD2 aligns across 13 bases. Germline CDR1 and CDR2: SSHAT and FNYEAQ (reference sequence). This CDR3 has 16 amino acids. The CDR3 is CASSPGLAGSTDTQYF. The CDR3 nucleotides are TGTGCTAGCAGCCCGGGACTAGCGGGGAGCACAGATACGCAGTATTTT.

J is TRBJ1-3 and V is TRBV7-9; the D gene is possibly TRBD1 (6 bases). V lost 1 base to trimming and J lost 0 bases, with 19 bases between them. CDR1 is SEHNR, CDR2 FQNEAQ, per germline (reference sequence). CDR3 length: 19 amino acids. The CDR3 DNA sequence: TGTGCCAGCAGCTTAGGCCGTGGTCGACAGGCCCTCTCTGGAAACACCATATATTTT. It encodes CASSLGRGRQALSGNTIYF.